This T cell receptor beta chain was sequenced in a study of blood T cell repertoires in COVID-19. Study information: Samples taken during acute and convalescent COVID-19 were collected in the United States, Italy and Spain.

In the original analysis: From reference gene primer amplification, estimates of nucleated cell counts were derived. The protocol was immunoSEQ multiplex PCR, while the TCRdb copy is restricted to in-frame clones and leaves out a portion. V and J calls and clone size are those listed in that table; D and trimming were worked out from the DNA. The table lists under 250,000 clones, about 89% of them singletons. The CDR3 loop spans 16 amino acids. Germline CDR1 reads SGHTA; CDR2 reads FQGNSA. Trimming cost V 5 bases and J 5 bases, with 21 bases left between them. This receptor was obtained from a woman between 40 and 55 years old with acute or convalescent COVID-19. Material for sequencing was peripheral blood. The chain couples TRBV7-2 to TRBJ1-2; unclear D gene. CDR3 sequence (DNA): TGTGCCAGCAGCCCCATGTCGCGGGGATCACGGTATGGCTACACCTTC. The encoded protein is CASSPMSRGSRYGYTF.